The 11 T cell receptor beta chains below all came from one sample that was sequenced in a study of blood T cell repertoires in COVID-19. Clones were sequenced by immunoSEQ multiplex PCR, and TCRdb holds only the in-frame ones, with some missing. Of some 180,000 clones listed, around 83% are singletons. Specimen: peripheral blood. The receptors derive from an older woman with acute or convalescent COVID-19.

The chain uses TRBV28 and TRBJ2-2; 14 bases agree with TRBD2. CDR1 and CDR2 from the germline V gene are MDHEN and SYDVKM. J gave up 4 bases and V 5 bases, and 6 bases lay outside the gene matches. The CDR3 spans 17 residues. The CDR3 nucleotides are TGTGCCAGCAGTCCCGCGGGACTAGCGGGAGCCACCGGGGAGCTGTTTTTT. Translation: CASSPAGLAGATGELFF.

V usage is TRBV7-3 and J usage is TRBJ1-2, with unresolved D. V lost 6 bases to trimming and J lost 5 bases, with 7 bases between them. The CDR3 runs to 11 residues. CDR1 and CDR2 (germline): SGHTA, FQGTGA. The CDR3 nucleotides read TGTGCCAGCAGTTCCGGGTATGGCTACACCTTC. Translation gives CASSSGYGYTF.

The J gene is TRBJ2-3, the V gene TRBV5-4; no clear D gene. This CDR3 comprises 14 residues. Trimming shortened V by 3 bases and J by 4 bases, and 12 bases separated the two germline ends. The germline gives CDR1 SGHNT, CDR2 YYREEE (reference sequence). This CDR3 is CASSSPILPDTQYF. As DNA, the CDR3 is TGTGCCAGCAGCTCCCCGATCCTACCAGATACGCAGTATTTT.

V gene TRBV6-5 combines with J gene TRBJ1-1; no firm D call. Trimming removed 11 bases at V and 2 bases at J, with 9 bases between. The CDR3 spans 11 residues. Per the germline V gene, CDR1 is MNHEY and CDR2 is SVGAGI. CDR3 protein: CAGELNTEAFF. The CDR3 coding sequence is TGTGCCGGAGAACTAAACACTGAAGCTTTCTTT.

The J gene is TRBJ2-5, the V gene TRBV12-5; D might be TRBD1 (6 bases). CDR1 is LGHNT, CDR2 FRNRAP, per germline. V lost 5 bases, J lost 2 bases, and 12 bases lay in between. The CDR3 is made up of 14 amino acids. CDR3 sequence reads: CASGKGHHQETQYF. The CDR3 DNA reads as TGTGCTAGTGGTAAGGGACACCATCAAGAGACCCAGTACTTC.

This clone was detected only a few times. V and J are TRBV10-3 and TRBJ1-5, with D possibly matching TRBD1 (6 bases). Trimming left V 10 bases short and J 11 bases short, with 21 bases between. The CDR3 has 13 amino acids. Looked up from germline, CDR1 is ENHRY and CDR2 is SYGVKD. CDR3 region: CATRDGEGQTQHF. Written as DNA, the CDR3 is TGTGCCACCAGGGACGGCGAAGGACAGACCCAGCATTTT.

The chain uses TRBV10-3 and TRBJ2-7; the D gene is possibly TRBD2 (6 bases). This CDR3 contains 15 residues. The germline CDR1 and CDR2 sequences are ENHRY and SYGVKD. The germline V and J ends were trimmed by 2 bases and 6 bases, with 17 bases remaining between them. In DNA, the CDR3 is TGTGCCATCAGTGAGGGAGGAGCGGGTTGGGGCGAGCAGTACGTC. Amino acids: CAISEGGAGWGEQYV.

A single count supports this clone. This chain connects TRBV10-1 to TRBJ1-1; D uncertain. The CDR3 runs to 13 residues. Trimming cost V 4 bases and J 2 bases, with 8 bases left between them. Per the germline V gene, CDR1 is WNHNN and CDR2 is SYGVQD (reference sequence). CDR3 amino acids: CASSGHANTEAFF. The CDR3 region has the DNA TGCGCCAGCAGTGGACACGCTAACACTGAAGCTTTCTTT.

The gene calls are TRBV6-1 and TRBJ2-1; a weak D match, TRBD2 (5 bases). The CDR3 length is 15 residues. Trimming shortened V by 2 bases and J by 9 bases, and 17 bases separated the two germline ends. The germline gives CDR1 MNHNS, CDR2 SASEGT. The DNA for the CDR3 is TGTGCCAGCAGTGAACTAGCTGAACGAGGTGGTGAGCAGTTCTTC. This sequence encodes CASSELAERGGEQFF.

The J gene is TRBJ1-1, the V gene TRBV19; 8 positions match TRBD1. J lost 3 bases, V lost 4 bases, and 10 bases had no gene match. The CDR3 runs 16 residues. Germline V gene sequence: CDR1 LNHDA, CDR2 SQIVND (reference sequence). This CDR3 is CASSRGTGSVHTEAFF. CDR3 coding DNA: TGTGCCAGTAGTAGGGGGACAGGCTCGGTGCACACTGAAGCTTTCTTT.

The V call is TRBV19, the J call TRBJ2-1, with D uncertain. In germline, CDR1 is LNHDA, CDR2 SQIVND (reference sequence). The CDR3 contains 15 residues. Trimming stripped 3 bases from V and 0 bases from J, with 9 bases between. The CDR3 region has the DNA TGTGCCAGTAGTATGGTAGTTAGCTCCTACAATGAGCAGTTCTTC. The encoded protein is CASSMVVSSYNEQFF.